This T cell receptor beta chain is from a study of identical twins. Unique molecular identifiers were present on cDNA, and template switching added a universal primer site. TCRdb reanalysed the 5' RACE reads using MiXCR and keeps one entry per CDR3 protein. Of some 1,600,000 distinct CDR3 sequences in the sample, about 31% were seen once. This CDR3 spans 12 amino acids. Looked up from germline, CDR1 is MDHEN and CDR2 is SYDVKM. V lost 6 bases and J lost 8, with 10 bases in between. The receptor's source is a newborn girl in good health. This sequence joins TRBV28 and TRBJ2-2; D is ambiguous. Sequenced sample: cord blood. CDR3 sequence (DNA): TGTGCCAGCAGACCCTCTTGGGGGGAGCTGTTTTTT. Protein: CASRPSWGELFF.